The 11 T cell receptor beta chains presented below share a single source sample, sequenced in a study of T-cell reconstitution after alpha-beta-depleted transplantation in children. As it was prepared, the TCRbeta library received unique molecular identifiers. Using its own MiXCR run on the PCR reads, TCRdb lists one record per CDR3 protein. The sample comprises about 580,000 distinct CDR3 sequences, over 25% of which are singletons, and around a third rests with the top ten. The sequenced sample was PBMCs, obtained before TCRalphabeta/CD19-depleted stem cell transplant. These receptors were taken from a boy younger than two with Wiskott-Aldrich syndrome, due to receive a stem cell transplant.

The gene calls are TRBV4-2 and TRBJ2-1; TRBD1 matches at 9 bases. The CDR3 runs 15 residues. The ends lost 5 bases at V and 5 bases at J; junction bases unmatched: 7. CDR1 is LGHNA, CDR2 YNFKEQ, per germline. The CDR3 nucleotides are TGTGCCAGCAGCACCCGGGACAGGGATGACAATGAGCAGTTCTTC. Translating gives CASSTRDRDDNEQFF.

J is TRBJ2-1 and V is TRBV18; D is perhaps TRBD1 (6 bases). Trimming took 5 bases from V and 5 from J, leaving 10 bases between them. The CDR3 is 13 amino acids. Germline loops: CDR1 KGHSH, CDR2 LQKENI. CDR3 sequence (DNA): TGTGCCAGCTCAAAAGACAGGAACAATGAGCAGTTCTTC. This gives the protein CASSKDRNNEQFF.

This clonotype has just a few counts. The chain recombines TRBV24-1 with TRBJ2-3; no firm D call. The germline V and J ends were trimmed by 0 bases and 2 bases, with 8 bases remaining between them. CDR3 length: 15 residues. Per the germline V gene, CDR1 is KGHDR and CDR2 is SFDVKD. The CDR3 is CATSDLGESTDTQYF. In DNA, the CDR3 is TGTGCCACCAGTGATTTGGGAGAATCCACAGATACGCAGTATTTT.

In this sample, this clonotype turned up a few times. Here the CDR3 DNA reads TGTGCCAGCAGTTTAGGGGGGGCCTATGGCTACACCTTC. Its protein product is CASSLGGAYGYTF. The chain combines TRBV28 with TRBJ1-2; perhaps TRBD1 as D (6 bases). V lost 2 bases to trimming and J lost 4 bases, with 8 bases between them. In germline, CDR1 is MDHEN, CDR2 SYDVKM. This CDR3 region has 13 residues.

This clonotype was recorded a few times. The rearrangement joins TRBV5-1 to TRBJ2-7; D perhaps matches TRBD1 (6 bases). The germline CDR1 and CDR2 sequences are SGHRS and YFSETQ. V was shortened by 3 bases and J by 0 bases, with 16 bases between the two germline ends. This CDR3 has 16 residues. The CDR3 DNA sequence: TGCGCCAGCAGCTCAGGGCTTCGGACAGCCTCCTACGAGCAGTACTTC. Translated, it gives CASSSGLRTASYEQYF.

This chain connects TRBV5-1 to TRBJ2-1; perhaps TRBD2 as D (6 bases). Trimming took 0 bases from V and 12 from J, leaving 16 bases between them. This CDR3 contains 14 residues. Germline CDR1 and CDR2: SGHRS and YFSETQ. Here the CDR3 reads CASSLGPGPGGQFF. DNA for the CDR3: TGCGCCAGCAGCTTGGGACCGGGGCCCGGGGGGCAGTTCTTC.

The chain has TRBV4-2 and TRBJ2-2; possibly TRBD2 for D (5 bases). The CDR3 has 14 residues. Trimming cost V 4 bases and J 7 bases, with 13 bases left between them. Germline V gives CDR1 LGHNA, CDR2 YNFKEQ. The CDR3 DNA reads as TGTGCCAGCAGCCCCTTGGGAGACGGCGGGGAGCTGTTTTTT. It codes for CASSPLGDGGELFF.

This clonotype was observed a handful of times. The chain is built from TRBV6-1 and TRBJ2-1; D is unresolved. The germline V and J ends were trimmed by 6 bases and 6 bases, with 21 bases remaining between them. This CDR3 comprises 16 residues. CDR1 is MNHNS and CDR2 is SASEGT in the germline V gene. This CDR3 reads CASSLTWIQTANEQFF. CDR3 DNA: TGTGCCAGCAGCCTCACATGGATACAAACTGCCAATGAGCAGTTCTTC.

The chain recombines TRBV5-4 with TRBJ2-1; TRBD2 aligns across 9 bases. The V and J ends lost 4 bases and 5 bases, in that order; junction bases with no gene match: 4. Germline V CDR1 and CDR2: SGHNT, YYREEE (reference sequence). There are 14 residues in the CDR3. DNA of the CDR3: TGTGCCAGCAGCCAGACTAGCGGAAACAATGAGCAGTTCTTC. Translation: CASSQTSGNNEQFF.

This sequence joins TRBV7-9 and TRBJ2-3; TRBD1 is a possible D gene (5 bases). Germline CDR1 is SEHNR and CDR2 is FQNEAQ (reference sequence). V was pared by 5 bases and J by 1 base, with 16 bases between. This CDR3 is 16 amino acids long. The CDR3 nucleotides read TGTGCCAGCAGCCCAAGCCCCCGCAGGGGCACAGATACGCAGTATTTT. Protein product: CASSPSPRRGTDTQYF.

This clonotype was found many times. V gene TRBV10-3 combines with J gene TRBJ2-5; D remains ambiguous. The CDR3 has 11 amino acids. CDR1 and CDR2 (germline): ENHRY, SYGVKD. The V and J ends lost 3 bases and 4 bases respectively, with 3 bases between them. This CDR3 reads CAISDRETQYF. The DNA of the CDR3 is TGTGCCATCAGTGACCGAGAGACCCAGTACTTC.